The clone carrying this TCR beta chain was seen a single time. The primer mix had 60 Vbeta and 13 Jbeta primers. Profiling relied on immunoSEQ multiplex PCR, and the TCRdb table lists in-frame clones only, not all of them. The sample has around 150,000 clones; about 86% are singletons. This specimen belongs to a study of cytomegalovirus exposure and HLA in healthy donors. Study-level information: Ancestry clustering placed about 80% of around 400 genotyped donors in the Caucasian-associated cluster.

This sequence originates from a man aged 35 to 55 in good health and CMV-seropositive. Sequences were obtained from PBMCs.

The chain's CDR3 is CASSPSGVSSYEQYF. The CDR3 DNA reads as TGTGCCAGCAGCCCCAGCGGGGTGAGCTCCTACGAGCAGTACTTC. The rearrangement joins TRBV7-3 to TRBJ2-7, with TRBD2 matching over 7 bases. There are 15 residues in the CDR3. CDR1 is SGHTA and CDR2 is FQGTGA in the germline V gene. The ends lost 5 bases at V and 0 bases at J; junction bases unmatched: 7.